This TCR beta chain was recorded in a study of cytomegalovirus exposure and HLA in healthy donors. This clone was recorded only once. In the PCR, 60 Vbeta and 13 Jbeta primers were used. Method: immunoSEQ multiplex PCR; TCRdb's copy keeps in-frame clones and lacks some. The data contain about 130,000 clones, about four fifths of them singletons. The germline CDR1 and CDR2 sequences are LNHDA and SQIVND (reference sequence). V was clipped by 7 bases and J by 4 bases; unmatched bases: 4. CDR3 length equals 13 residues. Sequenced input: PBMCs. The rearrangement uses TRBV19 and TRBJ1-5, with 7 bases matching TRBD1. This TCR derives from a woman aged 35 to 49 in good health and CMV-seronegative. CDR3 sequence reads: CASTPTGNQPQHF. CDR3 coding DNA: TGTGCCAGTACACCGACAGGGAATCAGCCCCAGCATTTT.